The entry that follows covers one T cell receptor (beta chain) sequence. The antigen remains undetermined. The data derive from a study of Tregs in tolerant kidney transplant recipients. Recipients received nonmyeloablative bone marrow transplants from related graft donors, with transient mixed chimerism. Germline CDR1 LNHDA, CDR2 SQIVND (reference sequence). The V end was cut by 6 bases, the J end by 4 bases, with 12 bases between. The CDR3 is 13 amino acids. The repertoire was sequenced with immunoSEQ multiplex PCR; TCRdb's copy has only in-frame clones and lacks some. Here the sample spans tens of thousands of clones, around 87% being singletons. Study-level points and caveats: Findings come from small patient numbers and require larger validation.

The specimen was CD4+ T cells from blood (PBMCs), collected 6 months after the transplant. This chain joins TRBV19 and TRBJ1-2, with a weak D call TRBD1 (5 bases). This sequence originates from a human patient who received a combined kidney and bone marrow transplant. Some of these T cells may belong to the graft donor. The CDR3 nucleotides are TGTGCCAGTAGGCCCTGGCAGGGCTATGGCTACACCTTC. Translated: CASRPWQGYGYTF.